The rows below give T cell receptor beta chains drawn from one sample of a study of post-analysis software for immune sequencing data. TCRdb ran MiXCR on the PCR reads and lists one entry per CDR3 protein. The table lists about 760,000 distinct CDR3 sequences, about 27% of them singletons. Material for sequencing was blood. These receptor sequences come from a girl between 5 and 17 years old with multiple sclerosis. The CDR3 runs from the conserved cysteine through the conserved F or W. Each record gives: clone size, D gene, V gene, CDR3 length, J gene, CDR3 DNA, CDR3 protein. A D gene is named only where the DNA matches it firmly. Not all rows give a size; the values are once, few, many and, for expanded clones, a class.

clone_size: .
d_call: .
v_call: TRBV6-5
cdr3_length: 11
j_call: TRBJ2-1
cdr3_nt: TGTGCCAGCAACAAACAAAATGAGCAGTTCTTC
cdr3_aa: CASNKQNEQFF

clone_size: .
d_call: .
v_call: TRBV14
cdr3_length: 14
j_call: TRBJ2-5
cdr3_nt: TGTGCCAGCAGCCATTCCGGGATCCAAGAGACCCAGTACTTC
cdr3_aa: CASSHSGIQETQYF

clone_size: few
d_call: TRBD1
v_call: TRBV7-2
cdr3_length: 16
j_call: TRBJ2-5
cdr3_nt: TGTGCCAGCAGCTTAGCGCACGGGACAGTCCAAGAGACCCAGTACTTC
cdr3_aa: CASSLAHGTVQETQYF

clone_size: .
d_call: .
v_call: TRBV10-2
cdr3_length: 15
j_call: TRBJ2-7
cdr3_nt: TGCGCCAGCAGTGAGGGACTAGTGGAGGGGGGCGAGCAGTACTTC
cdr3_aa: CASSEGLVEGGEQYF

clone_size: .
d_call: .
v_call: TRBV20-1
cdr3_length: 12
j_call: TRBJ1-1
cdr3_nt: TGCAGTGCGGCAACATCGAACACTGAAGCTTTCTTT
cdr3_aa: CSAATSNTEAFF

clone_size: .
d_call: .
v_call: TRBV29-1
cdr3_length: 10
j_call: TRBJ2-1
cdr3_nt: TGCAGCGTTGTATTCCATGAGCAGTTCTTC
cdr3_aa: CSVVFHEQFF

clone_size: once
d_call: .
v_call: TRBV6-4
cdr3_length: 15
j_call: TRBJ2-5
cdr3_nt: TGTGCCAGCAGTGACGGGGGGCTTACGGCCAATGAGCAGTACTTC
cdr3_aa: CASSDGGLTANEQYF

clone_size: few
d_call: TRBD2
v_call: TRBV6-6
cdr3_length: 17
j_call: TRBJ2-1
cdr3_nt: TGTGCCACCGGACTAGCGGGGGGCCGATACTCCTACAATGAGCAGTTCTTC
cdr3_aa: CATGLAGGRYSYNEQFF

clone_size: .
d_call: TRBD2
v_call: TRBV7-2
cdr3_length: 16
j_call: TRBJ2-7
cdr3_nt: TGTGCCAGCAGCCACGCCGGACTAGCGGGAACCTACGAGCAGTACTTC
cdr3_aa: CASSHAGLAGTYEQYF

clone_size: few
d_call: TRBD2
v_call: TRBV24-1
cdr3_length: 15
j_call: TRBJ2-1
cdr3_nt: TGTGCCACCGAAGGGGAAGCGGGGGGGCACAATGAGCAGTTCTTC
cdr3_aa: CATEGEAGGHNEQFF

clone_size: .
d_call: TRBD1
v_call: TRBV28
cdr3_length: 14
j_call: TRBJ1-1
cdr3_nt: TGTGCCAGCCTACCCGGACAGGTTAACACTGAAGCTTTCTTT
cdr3_aa: CASLPGQVNTEAFF

clone_size: .
d_call: .
v_call: TRBV7-8
cdr3_length: 13
j_call: TRBJ1-1
cdr3_nt: TGTGCCAGCAGCTTTGACTCCGCCACTGAAGCTTTCTTT
cdr3_aa: CASSFDSATEAFF

clone_size: .
d_call: TRBD2
v_call: TRBV6-5
cdr3_length: 15
j_call: TRBJ2-1
cdr3_nt: TGTGCCAGCAGTTACGGACTAGCTGAAAACAATGAGCAGTTCTTC
cdr3_aa: CASSYGLAENNEQFF

clone_size: few
d_call: TRBD1
v_call: TRBV2
cdr3_length: 15
j_call: TRBJ2-7
cdr3_nt: TGTGCCAGCAGAGAAGACAGGGCGACGACCTACGAGCAGTACTTC
cdr3_aa: CASREDRATTYEQYF

clone_size: .
d_call: .
v_call: TRBV15
cdr3_length: 16
j_call: TRBJ1-2
cdr3_nt: TGTGCCACCAGCAGCCCACGGGCCTCCGGGGCTCATGGCTACACCTTC
cdr3_aa: CATSSPRASGAHGYTF

clone_size: few
d_call: .
v_call: TRBV6-6
cdr3_length: 15
j_call: TRBJ2-7
cdr3_nt: TGTGCCAGCAGTTACTCCGAATCGGTACACTACGAGCAGTACTTC
cdr3_aa: CASSYSESVHYEQYF

clone_size: .
d_call: .
v_call: TRBV4-3
cdr3_length: 13
j_call: TRBJ2-7
cdr3_nt: TGCGCCAGCAGCCCAGATCTCCACTACGAGCAGTACTTC
cdr3_aa: CASSPDLHYEQYF

clone_size: many
d_call: TRBD2
v_call: TRBV6-5
cdr3_length: 15
j_call: TRBJ2-7
cdr3_nt: TGTGCCAGCACTGGGGGTGGGCTAGCGGGAGACGAGCAGTACTTC
cdr3_aa: CASTGGGLAGDEQYF

clone_size: .
d_call: .
v_call: TRBV3-1
cdr3_length: 15
j_call: TRBJ2-7
cdr3_nt: TGTGCCAGCAGCTATGGACTTACGAGCTCCTACGAGCAGTACTTC
cdr3_aa: CASSYGLTSSYEQYF

clone_size: few
d_call: TRBD2
v_call: TRBV4-2
cdr3_length: 16
j_call: TRBJ2-3
cdr3_nt: TGTGCCAGCAGCCAAGAGGCGAGCGGGGGGGCAGATACGCAGTATTTT
cdr3_aa: CASSQEASGGADTQYF

clone_size: .
d_call: .
v_call: TRBV9
cdr3_length: 13
j_call: TRBJ1-1
cdr3_nt: TGTGCCAGCAGCGGATCGTTCGGGACTGAAGCTTTCTTT
cdr3_aa: CASSGSFGTEAFF

clone_size: .
d_call: TRBD1
v_call: TRBV29-1
cdr3_length: 15
j_call: TRBJ2-6
cdr3_nt: TGCAGCGCTTGGACAGGGGGCGCTGGGGCCAACGTCCTGACTTTC
cdr3_aa: CSAWTGGAGANVLTF

clone_size: many
d_call: TRBD2
v_call: TRBV9
cdr3_length: 16
j_call: TRBJ2-7
cdr3_nt: TGTGCCAGCAGCGTTCTAGCGGGAGCAAGCGGTTACGAGCAGTACTTC
cdr3_aa: CASSVLAGASGYEQYF